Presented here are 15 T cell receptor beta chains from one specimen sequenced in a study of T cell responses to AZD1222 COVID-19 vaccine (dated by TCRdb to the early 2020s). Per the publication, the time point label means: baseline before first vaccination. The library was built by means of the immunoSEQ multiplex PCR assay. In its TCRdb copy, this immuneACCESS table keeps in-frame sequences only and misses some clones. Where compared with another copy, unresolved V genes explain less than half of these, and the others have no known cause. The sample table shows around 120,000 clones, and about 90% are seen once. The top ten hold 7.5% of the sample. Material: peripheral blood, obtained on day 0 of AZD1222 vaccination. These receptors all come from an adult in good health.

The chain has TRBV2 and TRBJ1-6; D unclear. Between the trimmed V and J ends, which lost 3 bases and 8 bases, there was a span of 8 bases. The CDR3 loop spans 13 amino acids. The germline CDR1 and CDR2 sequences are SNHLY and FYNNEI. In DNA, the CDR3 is TGTGCCAGCAGTGATGAAAAGTATTCACCCCTCCACTTT. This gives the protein CASSDEKYSPLHF. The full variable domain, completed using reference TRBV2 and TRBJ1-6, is EPEVTQTPSHQVTQMGQEVILRCVPISNHLYFYWYRQILGQKVEFLVSFYNNEISEKSEIFDDQFSVERPDGSNFTLKIRSTKLEDSAMYFCASSDEKYSPLHFGNGTRLTVT.

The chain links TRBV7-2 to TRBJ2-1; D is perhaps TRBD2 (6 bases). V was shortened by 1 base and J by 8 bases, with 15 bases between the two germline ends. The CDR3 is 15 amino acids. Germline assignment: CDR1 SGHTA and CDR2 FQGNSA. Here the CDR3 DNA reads TGTGCCAGCAGCTTAGGGCTAGCAGCGGGTTATGAGCAGTTCTTC. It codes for CASSLGLAAGYEQFF.

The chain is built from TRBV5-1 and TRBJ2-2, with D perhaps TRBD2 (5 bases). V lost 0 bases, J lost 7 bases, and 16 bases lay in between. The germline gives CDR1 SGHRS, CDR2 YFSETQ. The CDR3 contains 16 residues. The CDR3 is CASSLGPLEANGELFF. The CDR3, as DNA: TGCGCCAGCAGCTTGGGCCCCTTGGAGGCCAACGGGGAGCTGTTTTTT.

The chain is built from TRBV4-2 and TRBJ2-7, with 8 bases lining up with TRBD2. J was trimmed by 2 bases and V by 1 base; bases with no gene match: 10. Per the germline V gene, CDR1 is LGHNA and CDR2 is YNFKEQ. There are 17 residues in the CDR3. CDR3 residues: CASSQALPIAGTYEQYF. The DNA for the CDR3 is TGTGCCAGCAGCCAAGCCCTCCCAATAGCGGGGACCTACGAGCAGTACTTC.

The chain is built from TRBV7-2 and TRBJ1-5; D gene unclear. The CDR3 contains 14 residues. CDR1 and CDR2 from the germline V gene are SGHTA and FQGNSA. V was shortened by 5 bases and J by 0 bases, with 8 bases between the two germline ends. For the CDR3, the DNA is TGTGCCAGCAGCGACCGGTATAGCAATCAGCCCCAGCATTTT. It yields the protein CASSDRYSNQPQHF. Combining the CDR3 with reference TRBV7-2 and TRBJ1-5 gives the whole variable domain GAGVSQSPSNKVTEKGKDVELRCDPISGHTALYWYRQSLGQGLEFLIYFQGNSAPDKSGLPSDRFSAERTGGSVSTLTIQRTQQEDSAVYLCASSDRYSNQPQHFGDGTRLSIL.

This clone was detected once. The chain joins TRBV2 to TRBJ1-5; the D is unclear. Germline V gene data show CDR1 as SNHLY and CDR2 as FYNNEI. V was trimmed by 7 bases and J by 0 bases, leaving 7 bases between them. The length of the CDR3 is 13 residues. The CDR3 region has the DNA TGTGCCAGCACCGGGGATAGCAATCAGCCCCAGCATTTT. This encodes CASTGDSNQPQHF.

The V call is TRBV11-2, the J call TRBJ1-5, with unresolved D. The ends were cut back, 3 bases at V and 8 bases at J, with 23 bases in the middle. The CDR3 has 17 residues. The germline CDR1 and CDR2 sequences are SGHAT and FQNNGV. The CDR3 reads CASSFDALRGPMEPQHF. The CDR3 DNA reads TGTGCCAGCAGCTTCGACGCCCTTCGGGGTCCCATGGAGCCCCAGCATTTT.

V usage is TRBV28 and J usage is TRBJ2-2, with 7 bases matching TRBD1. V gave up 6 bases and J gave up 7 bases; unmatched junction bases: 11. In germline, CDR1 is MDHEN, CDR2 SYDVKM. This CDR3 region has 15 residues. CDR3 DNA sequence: TGTGCCAGCAGCTTCGCCCGGGACAGCGTCGGGGAGCTGTTTTTT. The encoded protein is CASSFARDSVGELFF.

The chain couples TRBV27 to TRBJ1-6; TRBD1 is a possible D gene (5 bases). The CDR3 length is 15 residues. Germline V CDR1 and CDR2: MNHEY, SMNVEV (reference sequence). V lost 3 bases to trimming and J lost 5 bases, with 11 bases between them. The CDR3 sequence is CASSLGQHDNSPLHF. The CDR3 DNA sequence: TGTGCCAGCAGTTTGGGGCAGCACGATAATTCACCCCTCCACTTT.

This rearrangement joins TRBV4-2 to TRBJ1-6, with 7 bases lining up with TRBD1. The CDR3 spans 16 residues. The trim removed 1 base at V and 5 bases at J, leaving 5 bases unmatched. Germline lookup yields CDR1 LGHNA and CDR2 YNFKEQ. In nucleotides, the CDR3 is TGTGCCAGCAGCCAAGGCTCGACAGGGCATAATTCACCCCTCCACTTT. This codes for CASSQGSTGHNSPLHF.

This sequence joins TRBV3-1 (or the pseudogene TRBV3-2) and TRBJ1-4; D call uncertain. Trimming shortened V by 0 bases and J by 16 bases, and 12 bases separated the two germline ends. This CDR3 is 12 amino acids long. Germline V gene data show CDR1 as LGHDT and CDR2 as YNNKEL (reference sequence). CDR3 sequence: CASSQDGIQPFF. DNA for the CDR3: TGTGCCAGCAGCCAAGATGGGATTCAGCCGTTTTTT.

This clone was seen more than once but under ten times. The CDR3 nucleotides read TGTGCCAGCAGTATGACGGGGTACGAGCAGTACTTC. Amino acids: CASSMTGYEQYF. The chain carries TRBV2 and TRBJ2-7; maybe TRBD2 (5 bases). Trimming took 5 bases from V and 4 from J, leaving 9 bases between them. Germline CDR1 is SNHLY and CDR2 is FYNNEI. This CDR3 is built from 12 residues.

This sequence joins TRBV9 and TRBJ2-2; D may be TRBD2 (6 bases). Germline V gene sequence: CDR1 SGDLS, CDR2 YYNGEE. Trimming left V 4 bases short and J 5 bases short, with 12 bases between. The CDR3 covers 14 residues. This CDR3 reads CASSLGGETGELFF. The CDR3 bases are TGTGCCAGCAGCTTAGGCGGGGAAACCGGGGAGCTGTTTTTT.

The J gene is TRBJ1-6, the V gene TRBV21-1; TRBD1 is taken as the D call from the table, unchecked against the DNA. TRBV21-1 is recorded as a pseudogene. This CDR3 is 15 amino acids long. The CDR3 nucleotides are TGTGCCAGACACGATGGCACAGGGTATAATTCACCCCTCCACTTT. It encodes CARHDGTGYNSPLHF.

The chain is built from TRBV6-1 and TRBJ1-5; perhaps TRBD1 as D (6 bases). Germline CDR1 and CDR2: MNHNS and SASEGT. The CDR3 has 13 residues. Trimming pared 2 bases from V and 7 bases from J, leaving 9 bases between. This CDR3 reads CASSEQGYQPQHF. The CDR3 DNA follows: TGTGCCAGCAGTGAACAGGGGTACCAGCCCCAGCATTTT.